This T cell receptor beta chain was recorded in a study of blood T cell repertoires in COVID-19. Across the study: In each case, the material was cDNA or gDNA derived from T cells, B-cell-depleted T cells, or PBMCs.

Libraries were prepared by immunoSEQ multiplex PCR; TCRdb keeps only in-frame clonotypes and omits some of them. Found here are around 470,000 clones, roughly 89% of them singletons; the top ten hold approximately 0.9%. Trimming stripped 4 bases from V and 0 bases from J, with 20 bases between. Germline loops: CDR1 SGHRS, CDR2 YFSETQ. CDR3 size: 17 residues. This receptor was identified in a young man with COVID-19, enrolled during active disease. The genes are TRBV5-1 and TRBJ2-7; D is perhaps TRBD2 (5 bases). Sample: peripheral blood. The CDR3 DNA sequence: TGCGCCAGCAGCCTATCCTGGACTGCCGGCAGCTCCTACGAGCAGTACTTC. Translation: CASSLSWTAGSSYEQYF.